These 28 T cell receptor beta chains were sequenced from one sample in a study of vaccination effects on CD4 cells after COVID-19. Using immunoSEQ multiplex PCR, the repertoire was profiled, and TCRdb retains in-frame clones only, with some absent. The table has about 37,000 clones, under 85% seen once. Their antigens remain unidentified. When less than 13 days of culture had elapsed, CD4+ T cells were isolated. Sequenced here: CD4+ T cells from PBMCs cultured without peptide, sampled before COVID-19 vaccination. These receptors were collected from a human donor who received a COVID-19 vaccine.

The chain recombines TRBV7-6 with TRBJ2-7; D call uncertain. The CDR3 loop spans 11 amino acids. Germline assignment: CDR1 SGHVS and CDR2 FNYEAQ. Trimming stripped 5 bases from V and 5 bases from J, with 7 bases between. The CDR3, as DNA: TGTGCCAGCAGCGTGGGGAACGAGCAGTACTTC. As protein: CASSVGNEQYF.

The chain combines TRBV7-3 with TRBJ1-6; D uncertain. Germline assignment: CDR1 SGHTA and CDR2 FQGTGA. Trimming cost V 2 bases and J 3 bases, with 2 bases left between them. The CDR3 runs 13 residues. This CDR3 reads CASSLDYNSPLHF. CDR3 DNA sequence: TGTGCCAGCAGCTTAGACTATAATTCACCCCTCCACTTT.

This sequence joins TRBV6-2 or TRBV6-3 and TRBJ2-7; 7 nucleotides match TRBD1. V was clipped by 5 bases and J by 6 bases; unmatched bases: 10. This CDR3 is built from 14 residues. Per the germline V gene, CDR1 is MNHEY and CDR2 is SVGEGT. The CDR3 DNA sequence: TGTGCCAGCAGTATTACAGGGGCCCAGGGCGAGCAGTACTTC. Translation gives CASSITGAQGEQYF.

The chain employs TRBV2 and TRBJ2-2; D might be TRBD1 (6 bases). Germline lookup yields CDR1 SNHLY and CDR2 FYNNEI. V shed 4 bases and J shed 6 bases, with 18 bases lying between them. The CDR3 has 16 amino acids. As DNA, the CDR3 is TGTGCCAGCAGTGTAACAGGGTTCGGGGTGGCCGGGGAGCTGTTTTTT. Translating gives CASSVTGFGVAGELFF. The entire variable domain, with the rest obtained from reference TRBV2 and TRBJ2-2, is as follows: EPEVTQTPSHQVTQMGQEVILRCVPISNHLYFYWYRQILGQKVEFLVSFYNNEISEKSEIFDDQFSVERPDGSNFTLKIRSTKLEDSAMYFCASSVTGFGVAGELFFGEGSRLTVL.

The V gene is TRBV11-2, the J gene TRBJ2-7, with a weak D call TRBD1 (6 bases). Germline CDR1 SGHAT, CDR2 FQNNGV. Deletions cut 6 bases from V and 3 bases from J, with 9 bases between. The CDR3 runs 12 residues. The CDR3 DNA reads TGTGCCAGCAGTTCACAGGGCTACGAGCAGTACTTC. This sequence encodes CASSSQGYEQYF.

This clone is large by share. The V gene is TRBV18, the J gene TRBJ1-2; 11 bases map to TRBD1. This CDR3 has 15 amino acids. The ends lost 2 bases at V and 5 bases at J; junction bases unmatched: 4. CDR1 and CDR2 from the germline V gene are KGHSH and LQKENI. CDR3 residues: CASSPTGTGGYGYTF. The CDR3 DNA reads TGTGCCAGCTCACCAACCGGGACAGGGGGATATGGCTACACCTTC.

The genes are TRBV9 and TRBJ2-1, with TRBD2 matching over 13 bases. The CDR3 covers 16 residues. V lost 3 bases and J lost 7; bases outside the gene matches: 7. Germline-derived CDR1 and CDR2 are SGDLS and YYNGEE. This chain's CDR3 is CASSAPLAGGRNEQFF. The CDR3 region has the DNA TGTGCCAGCAGCGCACCACTAGCGGGGGGGCGGAATGAGCAGTTCTTC.

Points on this clone: At one end, the junction sequence differs from germline, possibly due to a read error. This chain connects TRBV3-1 (or the pseudogene TRBV3-2) to TRBJ1-2, with TRBD1 matching 8 bases. The CDR3 is 16 residues long. Germline CDR1 is LGHDT and CDR2 is YNNKEL (reference sequence). For the CDR3, the DNA is TGTGCCAGCAGCCAAGAGATAGGGCAGGGGGCAGGAGATCGTAGATTC. Translation gives CASSQEIGQGAGDRRF.

This clone was detected a few times. The V and J genes are TRBV30 and TRBJ1-1; maybe TRBD1 (6 bases). Per germline, CDR1 GTSNPN and CDR2 SVGIG (reference sequence). V was trimmed by 4 bases and J by 3 bases, leaving 15 bases between them. This CDR3 region has 14 residues. CDR3 in DNA: TGTGCCTGGATTGGGGGGGCGGCCGACACTGAAGCTTTCTTT. Protein sequence: CAWIGGAADTEAFF.

This clone was seen a few times. The chain employs TRBV5-4 and TRBJ1-2; 8 bases are a match to TRBD1. Germline CDR1 is SGHNT and CDR2 is YYREEE (reference sequence). V was clipped by 5 bases and J by 7 bases; unmatched bases: 4. The CDR3 is made up of 12 amino acids. Here the CDR3 DNA reads TGTGCCAGCAGATCCGACAGGGGTGGCTACACCTTC. Encoded protein: CASRSDRGGYTF. Variable domain in full (rest from reference TRBV5-4 and TRBJ1-2): ETGVTQSPTHLIKTRGQQVTLRCSSQSGHNTVSWYQQALGQGPQFIFQYYREEENGRGNFPPRFSGLQFPNYSSELNVNALELDDSALYLCASRSDRGGYTFGSGTRLTVV.

This chain links TRBV2 with TRBJ2-1; no clear D gene. V was cut by 9 bases and J by 3 bases, with 9 bases left in between. The length of the CDR3 is 12 residues. In germline, CDR1 is SNHLY, CDR2 FYNNEI. CDR3 DNA sequence: TGTGCCAGAGGTAGGGACTACAATGAGCAGTTCTTC. Residues: CARGRDYNEQFF.

The chain uses TRBV2 and TRBJ2-2; no clear D. This CDR3 is 15 amino acids long. Trimming shortened V by 1 base and J by 0 bases, and 6 bases separated the two germline ends. The V gene's germline CDR1 is SNHLY and CDR2 FYNNEI. In DNA, the CDR3 is TGTGCCAGCAGTGAAGTGGCACCGAACACCGGGGAGCTGTTTTTT. Its translation: CASSEVAPNTGELFF.

The rearrangement uses TRBV9 and TRBJ1-2; TRBD1 aligns across 8 bases. V shed 4 bases and J 6 bases; nucleotides not matched to a gene: 5. Germline-derived CDR1 and CDR2 are SGDLS and YYNGEE. The CDR3 has 13 residues. CDR3 in amino acids: CASSTDRVDGYTF. CDR3 in DNA: TGTGCCAGCAGCACGGACAGGGTGGATGGCTACACCTTC.

This chain links TRBV2 with TRBJ2-1; 7 positions agree with TRBD2. V lost 4 bases and J lost 8; bases outside the gene matches: 5. Germline loops: CDR1 SNHLY, CDR2 FYNNEI. This CDR3 contains 13 residues. CDR3 bases: TGTGCCAGCAGTGCACTAGCGTCCCATGAGCAGTTCTTC. It encodes CASSALASHEQFF.

This clone was counted only a few times. V and J are TRBV28 and TRBJ2-1; 14 bases map to TRBD2. Germline values: CDR1 MDHEN, CDR2 SYDVKM. Losses at the gene ends were 4 bases for V and 7 bases for J; bases not matched to a gene: 3. The CDR3 consists of 15 residues. This CDR3 is CASSSRLAGGNEQFF. CDR3 sequence (DNA): TGTGCCAGCAGTTCCAGACTAGCGGGAGGGAATGAGCAGTTCTTC.

This chain joins TRBV14 and TRBJ2-1, with 7 bases aligning to TRBD2. The CDR3 runs to 15 residues. From germline, CDR1 is SGHDN and CDR2 FVKESK. With V trimmed by 4 bases and J by 2 bases, 5 bases remained unmatched. CDR3 in amino acids: CASSPLGGTYNEQFF. DNA of the CDR3: TGTGCCAGCAGCCCCCTCGGGGGGACCTACAATGAGCAGTTCTTC.

This rearrangement joins TRBV6-5 to TRBJ1-6, with 8 bases matching TRBD1. The CDR3 consists of 13 residues. With 6 bases clipped from V and 9 bases from J, the junction kept 4 bases outside the gene matches. Germline CDR1 is MNHEY and CDR2 is SVGAGI. CDR3 residues: CASRDRVGSPLHF. CDR3 in DNA: TGTGCCAGCAGGGACAGGGTCGGTTCACCCCTCCACTTT.

The chain's CDR3 is CASSAGGPYDGEQFF. The CDR3 DNA sequence: TGTGCCAGCAGTGCGGGAGGGCCTTATGATGGTGAGCAGTTCTTC. The rearrangement links TRBV6-4 to TRBJ2-1; 8 nucleotides line up with TRBD2. The germline CDR1 and CDR2 sequences are MRHNA and SNTAGT. V lost 4 bases and J lost 9; bases outside the gene matches: 11. This CDR3 has 15 amino acids.

The chain has TRBV7-9 and TRBJ1-2; D is ambiguous. This CDR3 comprises 12 residues. The V end lost 8 bases, the J end lost 2 bases, and 9 bases lay between the germline ends. Per the germline V gene, CDR1 is SEHNR and CDR2 is FQNEAQ (reference sequence). Written as DNA, the CDR3 is TGTGCCAGCGGACGGTTGAACTATGGCTACACCTTC. Translation: CASGRLNYGYTF.

The rearrangement uses TRBV19 and TRBJ2-1, with a weak D call TRBD2 (6 bases). Trimming left V 4 bases short and J 7 bases short, with 14 bases between. CDR1 and CDR2 from the germline V gene are LNHDA and SQIVND (reference sequence). This CDR3 spans 14 amino acids. The chain's CDR3 is CASSKDYWGNEQFF. The CDR3 DNA is TGTGCCAGTAGTAAGGACTACTGGGGGAATGAGCAGTTCTTC.

The V gene is TRBV5-4, the J gene TRBJ2-7; D is perhaps TRBD1 or TRBD2 (5 bases each). V was pared by 2 bases and J by 0 bases, with 18 bases between. Germline assignment: CDR1 SGHNT and CDR2 YYREEE (reference sequence). The length of the CDR3 is 17 residues. The CDR3: CASSFGQAAGSSYEQYF. The CDR3 DNA reads TGTGCCAGCAGCTTTGGGCAGGCAGCAGGGAGCTCCTACGAGCAGTACTTC.

This chain connects TRBV7-9 to TRBJ1-2, with 12 bases identical to TRBD1. CDR3 length: 16 residues. Germline CDR1 SEHNR, CDR2 FQNEAQ (reference sequence). With 5 bases clipped from V and 3 bases from J, the junction kept 7 bases outside the gene matches. CDR3 sequence: CASSLRDRGRDYGYTF. CDR3 nucleotides: TGTGCCAGCAGCCTCCGGGACAGGGGGCGCGACTATGGCTACACCTTC.

V gene TRBV5-1 combines with J gene TRBJ1-1; weak D call: TRBD1 (5 bases). Germline CDR1 is SGHRS and CDR2 is YFSETQ. Trimming stripped 0 bases from V and 1 base from J, with 10 bases between. The CDR3 has 15 residues. Here the CDR3 DNA reads TGCGCCAGCAGCTTGGGGGGGTCTGGGAACACTGAAGCTTTCTTT. Its translation: CASSLGGSGNTEAFF.

The rearrangement joins TRBV4-3 to TRBJ2-3, with D tentatively TRBD1 (5 bases). The CDR3 runs 16 residues. The V gene's germline CDR1 is LGHNA and CDR2 YSLEER. Trimming shortened V by 3 bases and J by 3 bases, and 16 bases separated the two germline ends. The CDR3 DNA follows: TGCGCCAGCAGCCAGGGTTGGACAATAGGTACAGATACGCAGTATTTT. Amino acids: CASSQGWTIGTDTQYF.

V gene TRBV6-2 or TRBV6-3 combines with J gene TRBJ1-1; D perhaps matches TRBD1 (5 bases). Germline values: CDR1 MNHEY, CDR2 SVGEGT. Trimming left V 2 bases short and J 1 base short, with 5 bases between. This CDR3 region has 13 residues. CDR3 in DNA: TGTGCCAGCAGTTACGGGGGGAACACTGAAGCTTTCTTT. It yields the protein CASSYGGNTEAFF.

V usage is TRBV5-4 and J usage is TRBJ2-3, with 15 positions matching TRBD2. The CDR3 extends over 17 amino acids. Germline V lookup: CDR1 SGHNT, CDR2 YYREEE (reference sequence). J gave up 6 bases and V 3 bases, and 8 bases lay outside the gene matches. The CDR3 DNA follows: TGTGCCAGCAGCTCACCGGGACTAGCGGGGGGTCAGGATACGCAGTATTTT. Its translation is CASSSPGLAGGQDTQYF.

The rearrangement uses TRBV5-1 and TRBJ2-5, with D maybe TRBD2 (6 bases). Between the trimmed V and J ends, which lost 4 bases and 1 base, there was a span of 14 bases. The CDR3 sequence is 15 residues long. Germline-derived CDR1 and CDR2 are SGHRS and YFSETQ. CDR3 amino acids: CASSGGQGLQETQYF. CDR3 bases: TGCGCCAGCAGCGGGGGTCAGGGACTCCAAGAGACCCAGTACTTC.

CDR3 nucleotides: TGTGCCAGCAGCCAGGACTTAGCGGGGAGCACAGATACGCAGTATTTT. It specifies CASSQDLAGSTDTQYF. The chain links TRBV4-2 to TRBJ2-3; 8 bases agree with TRBD2. The CDR3 spans 16 residues. Germline V gene data show CDR1 as LGHNA and CDR2 as YNFKEQ. The V gene end was trimmed by 3 bases and the J gene end by 0 bases; junction bases not matched to a gene: 5.